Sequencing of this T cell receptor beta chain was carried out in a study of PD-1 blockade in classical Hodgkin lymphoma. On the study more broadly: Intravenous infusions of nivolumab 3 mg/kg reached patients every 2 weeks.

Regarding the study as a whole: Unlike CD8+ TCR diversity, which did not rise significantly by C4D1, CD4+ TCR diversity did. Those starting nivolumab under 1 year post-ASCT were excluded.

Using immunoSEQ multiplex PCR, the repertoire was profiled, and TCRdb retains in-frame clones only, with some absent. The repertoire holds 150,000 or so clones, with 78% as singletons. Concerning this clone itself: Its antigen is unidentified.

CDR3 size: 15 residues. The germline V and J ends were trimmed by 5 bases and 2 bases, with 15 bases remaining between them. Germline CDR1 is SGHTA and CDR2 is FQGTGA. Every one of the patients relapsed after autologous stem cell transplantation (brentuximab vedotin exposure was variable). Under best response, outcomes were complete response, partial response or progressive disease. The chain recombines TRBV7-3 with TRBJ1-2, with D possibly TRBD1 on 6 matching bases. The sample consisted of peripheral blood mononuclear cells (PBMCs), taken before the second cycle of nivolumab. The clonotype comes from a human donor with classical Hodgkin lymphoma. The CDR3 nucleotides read TGTGCCAGCAGCACCAGGGGACCTGACAACTATGGCTACACCTTC. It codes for CASSTRGPDNYGYTF.